This T cell receptor beta chain is from a study of T cells after yellow fever vaccination. Overall study findings and caveats: The study noted that FACS-sorted repertoires could contain abundant clonotypes contaminating from the bulk population. Compared with primary, the secondary response was weaker and peaked at day 5, not 15. The booster saw the reappearance of most primary-vaccination clones (96% CD4, about 85% CD8).

Trimming left V 7 bases short and J 6 bases short, with 18 bases between. CDR3 length: 15 residues. Germline V CDR1 and CDR2: LNHDA, SQIVND (reference sequence). For TCR, cDNA came from 5'RACE template switching, which added a universal primer site and UMIs. TCRdb fed the 5' RACE reads into MiXCR, producing one record per CDR3 protein. The data show 250,000 to 300,000 distinct CDR3 sequences, 8.7% seen once. This clonotype showed up just a few times. The antigen is not known. Specimen: CD4+ T cells sorted from PBMCs, collected 5 days after the yellow fever booster vaccination. This TCR was recovered from a man younger than 30 who received the YFV17D yellow fever vaccine. The gene calls are TRBV19 and TRBJ1-4; D gene ambiguous. This CDR3 is CASTSPDGIHEKLFF. CDR3 DNA: TGTGCCAGTACTTCACCGGACGGGATCCATGAAAAACTGTTTTTT.